This section outlines one T cell receptor beta chain sequence together with its context. This entry comes from a study of shared clonotypes between healthy human individuals. Study context: The cohort had two women and a few men, ages 18 to 49. Three plates each covered CD4 naive and memory; CD8 naive two, CD8 memory one.

The CDR3 has 16 amino acids. Germline V CDR1 and CDR2: SGHAT, FQNNGV. Trimming removed 5 bases from V and 1 base from J; junction bases left unmatched: 7. Sequenced by immunoSEQ multiplex PCR; TCRdb stores in-frame clones only, minus some. The sample has hundreds of thousands of clones, about 96% seen once; the top ten hold approximately 0.062%. The rearrangement uses TRBV11-2 and TRBJ2-7; 11 bases fit TRBD2. The specimen was naive CD4+ T cells sorted from blood. Documented subset: CD45RA+ positively selected. The TCR sequence derives from a woman aged 25 to 45 in good health. The CDR3 coding sequence is TGTGCCAGCAGCCCAAAGGGGACTAGCGGTTCCTACGAGCAGTACTTC. This translates into CASSPKGTSGSYEQYF.